Following are 11 T cell receptor beta chains from one sample sequenced in a study of blood T cell repertoires in COVID-19. Repertoires were generated with immunoSEQ multiplex PCR, while TCRdb's copy carries only in-frame clones and drops some. Of 40,000 to 50,000 clones in the sample, under 90% were seen once. Sample: peripheral blood. The receptors come from a human donor in a cohort sampled during active COVID-19.

For the CDR3, the DNA is TGTGCCAGCAGCTTAGTAGCTGAAGCTTTCTTT. It encodes CASSLVAEAFF. This chain links TRBV11-2 with TRBJ1-1; D not resolved. The CDR3 contains 11 residues. Germline assignment: CDR1 SGHAT and CDR2 FQNNGV. The V and J ends lost 1 base and 6 bases respectively, with 3 bases between them.

The chain recombines TRBV4-3 with TRBJ1-2; D perhaps matches TRBD1 (5 bases). The V gene's germline CDR1 is LGHNA and CDR2 YSLEER. This CDR3 region has 14 residues. Trimming stripped 1 base from V and 0 bases from J, with 6 bases between. CDR3 sequence reads: CASSQGRANYGYTF. CDR3 DNA sequence: TGCGCCAGCAGCCAAGGCAGGGCTAACTATGGCTACACCTTC.

The V and J genes are TRBV9 and TRBJ1-3, with 7 bases lining up with TRBD1. V lost 2 bases to trimming and J lost 0 bases; unmatched junction nucleotides: 5. Germline V gene data show CDR1 as SGDLS and CDR2 as YYNGEE. The CDR3 contains 16 residues. In DNA form, the CDR3 reads TGTGCCAGCAGCGTTGGGACAGCCAACTCTGGAAACACCATATATTTT. As protein: CASSVGTANSGNTIYF.

Here the CDR3 reads CASSTHRGRGTEAFF. CDR3 nucleotide sequence: TGTGCCAGCAGCACACACAGGGGGCGCGGAACTGAAGCTTTCTTT. This sequence joins TRBV11-2 and TRBJ1-1; 9 bases match TRBD1. The CDR3 extends over 15 amino acids. Per germline, CDR1 SGHAT and CDR2 FQNNGV. Germline trimming cut 5 bases from V and 5 bases from J; bases unmatched to any gene: 9.

The gene calls are TRBV6-5 and TRBJ1-2; no clear D gene. The length of the CDR3 is 13 residues. Germline lookup yields CDR1 MNHEY and CDR2 SVGAGI. Trimming left V 4 bases short and J 6 bases short, with 12 bases between. The CDR3 sequence is CASSFSSANGYTF. The CDR3 coding sequence is TGTGCCAGCAGTTTCTCAAGTGCGAATGGCTACACCTTC.

The V gene is TRBV7-2, the J gene TRBJ1-2; perhaps TRBD1 as D (5 bases). Germline V gene lookup returns CDR1 SGHTA and CDR2 FQGNSA. This CDR3 comprises 14 residues. V was shortened by 3 bases and J by 0 bases, with 8 bases between the two germline ends. As DNA, the CDR3 is TGTGCCAGCAGCTTGGGGGGTACTAACTATGGCTACACCTTC. As protein: CASSLGGTNYGYTF.

This rearrangement joins TRBV29-1 to TRBJ1-4; D is perhaps TRBD1 (6 bases). Trimming took off 6 bases at V and 11 bases at J, with 19 bases between the two ends. This CDR3 contains 13 residues. Germline V gene data show CDR1 as SQVTM and CDR2 as ANQGSEA. DNA for the CDR3: TGCAGCGTGGGCCAGGGGCGGGAGTTCAAACTGTTTTTT. This gives the protein CSVGQGREFKLFF.

The V gene is TRBV7-9, the J gene TRBJ1-1; a weak D match, TRBD1 (5 bases). The V end was cut by 5 bases, the J end by 5 bases, with 24 bases between. CDR1 is SEHNR and CDR2 is FQNEAQ in the germline V gene (reference sequence). This CDR3 contains 17 residues. In DNA, the CDR3 is TGTGCCAGCAGCCGTATAGATGGTAGGGGAAAAGGGACTGAAGCTTTCTTT. Its translation: CASSRIDGRGKGTEAFF.

This chain joins TRBV13 and TRBJ1-6, with D possibly TRBD1 on 5 matching bases. This CDR3 has 15 residues. Germline lookup yields CDR1 PRHDT and CDR2 FYEKMQ (reference sequence). Trimming removed 5 bases from V and 7 bases from J, with 15 bases in between. CDR3 in DNA: TGTGCCAGCAGCCCGGGTATACGGACAAATTCACCCCTCCACTTT. Residues: CASSPGIRTNSPLHF.

This rearrangement joins TRBV6-5 to TRBJ1-6, with 7 bases that match TRBD1. Germline V lookup: CDR1 MNHEY, CDR2 SVGAGI. The junction had 7 bases not matched to a gene; V was cut back by 5 bases and J by 9 bases. This CDR3 spans 14 amino acids. DNA of the CDR3: TGTGCCAGCAGTCGGACAGGTGGAAGTTCACCCCTCCACTTT. It codes for CASSRTGGSSPLHF.

This chain links TRBV5-6 with TRBJ1-6; 9 bases agree with TRBD1. V shed 4 bases and J 7 bases; nucleotides not matched to a gene: 3. CDR1 SGHDT and CDR2 YYEEEE come from the germline V gene. CDR3 length equals 14 residues. This chain's CDR3 is CASSGQGTNSPLHF. The CDR3 DNA reads as TGTGCCAGCAGCGGACAGGGGACCAATTCACCCCTCCACTTT. Full variable domain (rest looked up from reference TRBV5-6 and TRBJ1-6): DAGVTQSPTHLIKTRGQQVTLRCSPKSGHDTVSWYQQALGQGPQFIFQYYEEEERQRGNFPDRFSGHQFPNYSSELNVNALLLGDSALYLCASSGQGTNSPLHFGNGTRLTVT.